The 10 T cell receptor beta chains reported below all come from one sample, sequenced in a study of T cell changes during pregnancy in multiple sclerosis. The data were produced by immunoSEQ multiplex PCR, yet TCRdb's version contains in-frame clones alone and is incomplete. Of about 68,000 clones in the sample, about nine tenths were seen once. The specimen was peripheral blood, collected in the third trimester of pregnancy. The receptors here all came from a female donor with multiple sclerosis, enrolled in a pregnancy study.

The J gene is TRBJ2-4, the V gene TRBV5-1; TRBD1 might be the D (5 bases). CDR1 is SGHRS and CDR2 is YFSETQ in the germline V gene. This CDR3 is built from 14 residues. The ends were cut back, 5 bases at V and 0 bases at J, with 9 bases in the middle. The CDR3: CASRPQVAKNIQYF. CDR3 nucleotide sequence: TGCGCCAGCAGGCCACAGGTAGCCAAAAACATTCAGTACTTC.

The CDR3 is CSVDTASGTLETQYF. The CDR3 DNA is TGCAGCGTTGATACGGCTAGCGGGACCCTAGAGACCCAGTACTTC. The chain is built from TRBV29-1 and TRBJ2-5, with 9 bases identical to TRBD2. From germline, CDR1 is SQVTM and CDR2 ANQGSEA. Unmatched junction bases numbered 9, after V lost 3 bases and J lost 4 bases. This CDR3 comprises 15 residues.

For the CDR3, the DNA is TGTGCCAGCAGCCCGGAGTGGAGCGGGACCCCAGATACGCAGTATTTT. It is translated as CASSPEWSGTPDTQYF. The chain recombines TRBV7-2 with TRBJ2-3; TRBD2 agrees at 7 bases. The CDR3 has 16 amino acids. V lost 5 bases to trimming and J lost 4 bases; unmatched junction nucleotides: 12. Per the germline V gene, CDR1 is SGHTA and CDR2 is FQGNSA.

The chain joins TRBV5-1 to TRBJ2-1, with TRBD1 matching 9 bases. CDR1 is SGHRS and CDR2 is YFSETQ in the germline V gene. V trimming: 3 bases; J trimming: 7 bases; junction bases outside the gene matches: 8. This CDR3 has 15 residues. The CDR3 reads CASSSSGQGGNEQFF. The CDR3 nucleotides read TGCGCCAGCAGCTCCTCGGGACAGGGAGGGAATGAGCAGTTCTTC.

J is TRBJ2-7 and V is TRBV30; a possible D gene is TRBD1 (6 bases). V dropped 2 bases and J dropped 6 bases, with 11 bases sitting between them. This CDR3 has 12 residues. Germline values: CDR1 GTSNPN, CDR2 SVGIG (reference sequence). The CDR3 region is CAWSRDTLEQYF. DNA for the CDR3: TGTGCCTGGAGTCGGGACACCCTCGAGCAGTACTTC.

This clone was observed a single time. The chain has TRBV11-2 and TRBJ1-2, with TRBD1 identical over 8 bases. The CDR3 totals 15 residues. V gave up 2 bases and J gave up 4 bases; unmatched junction bases: 6. Germline V gene lookup returns CDR1 SGHAT and CDR2 FQNNGV. The CDR3 DNA follows: TGTGCCAGCAGCTTAAACGCGGACAGGGTCTATGGCTACACCTTC. Encoded protein: CASSLNADRVYGYTF.

The chain employs TRBV2 and TRBJ1-1, with unresolved D. The V end was cut by 10 bases, the J end by 4 bases, with 13 bases between. CDR1 is SNHLY, CDR2 FYNNEI, per germline. The CDR3 is 12 residues long. CDR3 DNA sequence: TGTGCCACCTACTTGGGAGGCACTGAAGCTTTCTTT. This sequence encodes CATYLGGTEAFF.

The chain joins TRBV6-5 to TRBJ1-2; 7 positions match TRBD1. CDR3 length: 15 residues. Germline-derived CDR1 and CDR2 are MNHEY and SVGAGI. Trimming at V came to 5 bases and at J to 6 bases, leaving 12 bases not matched to a gene. CDR3 DNA: TGTGCCAGCAGTAGCTCACAGGGGCCTACCCATGGCTACACCTTC. Translating it yields CASSSSQGPTHGYTF.

This clone was counted between two and nine times. The J gene is TRBJ2-1, the V gene TRBV7-9; 9 bases line up with TRBD2. This CDR3 is 15 amino acids long. Germline loops: CDR1 SEHNR, CDR2 FQNEAQ (reference sequence). J gave up 9 bases and V 4 bases, and 10 bases lay outside the gene matches. Here the CDR3 DNA reads TGTGCCAGCAGCTCCCACCCATTAGCGGGAGTTGAGCAGTTCTTC. It encodes CASSSHPLAGVEQFF.

The chain links TRBV9 to TRBJ1-1, with TRBD1 as a possible D gene (5 bases). The germline V gene has CDR1 SGDLS and CDR2 YYNGEE. V gave up 5 bases and J gave up 6 bases, with 17 bases separating them. The CDR3 spans 14 residues. The CDR3 protein is CASSRGGVGPEAFF. The DNA of the CDR3 is TGTGCCAGCAGTCGGGGGGGTGTTGGGCCTGAAGCTTTCTTT.